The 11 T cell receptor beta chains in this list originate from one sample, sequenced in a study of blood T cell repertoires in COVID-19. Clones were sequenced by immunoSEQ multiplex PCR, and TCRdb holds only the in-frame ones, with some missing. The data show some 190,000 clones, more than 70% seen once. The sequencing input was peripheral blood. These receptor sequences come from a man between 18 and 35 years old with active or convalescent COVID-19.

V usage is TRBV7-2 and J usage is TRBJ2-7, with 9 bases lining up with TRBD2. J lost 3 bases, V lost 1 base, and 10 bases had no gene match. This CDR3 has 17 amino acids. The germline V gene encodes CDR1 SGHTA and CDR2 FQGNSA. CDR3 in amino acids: CASSLVGLAGGYYEQYF. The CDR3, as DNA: TGTGCCAGCAGCTTAGTTGGTCTGGCGGGAGGGTACTACGAGCAGTACTTC.

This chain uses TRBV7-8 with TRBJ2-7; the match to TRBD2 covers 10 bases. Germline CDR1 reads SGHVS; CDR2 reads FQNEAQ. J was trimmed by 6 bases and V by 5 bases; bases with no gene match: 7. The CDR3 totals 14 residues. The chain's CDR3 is CASSTSGRASEQYF. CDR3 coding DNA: TGTGCCAGCAGCACCAGCGGGAGGGCCTCCGAGCAGTACTTC.

Here the CDR3 DNA reads TGTGCCAGCAGGAAACTAGCGGGAGAGGGTCATGCGCAGTATTTT. Protein product: CASRKLAGEGHAQYF. This chain links TRBV6-4 with TRBJ2-3; 11 nucleotides line up with TRBD2. There are 15 residues in the CDR3. Looked up from germline, CDR1 is MRHNA and CDR2 is SNTAGT. J was trimmed by 10 bases and V by 6 bases; bases with no gene match: 12.

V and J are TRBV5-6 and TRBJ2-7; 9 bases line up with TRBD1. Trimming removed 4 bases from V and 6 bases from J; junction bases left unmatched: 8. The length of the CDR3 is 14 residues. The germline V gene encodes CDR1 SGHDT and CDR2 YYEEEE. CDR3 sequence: CASSLGQGLREQYF. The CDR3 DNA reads TGTGCCAGCAGCCTGGGACAGGGCCTGCGCGAGCAGTACTTC. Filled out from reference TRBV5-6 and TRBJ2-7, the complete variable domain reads DAGVTQSPTHLIKTRGQQVTLRCSPKSGHDTVSWYQQALGQGPQFIFQYYEEEERQRGNFPDRFSGHQFPNYSSELNVNALLLGDSALYLCASSLGQGLREQYFGPGTRLTVT.

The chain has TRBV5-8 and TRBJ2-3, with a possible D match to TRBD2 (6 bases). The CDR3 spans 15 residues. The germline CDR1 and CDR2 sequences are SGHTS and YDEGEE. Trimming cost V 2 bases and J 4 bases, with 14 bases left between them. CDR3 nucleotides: TGTGCCAGCAGCTTAGGTCGGGAGTTGCCAGATACGCAGTATTTT. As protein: CASSLGRELPDTQYF.

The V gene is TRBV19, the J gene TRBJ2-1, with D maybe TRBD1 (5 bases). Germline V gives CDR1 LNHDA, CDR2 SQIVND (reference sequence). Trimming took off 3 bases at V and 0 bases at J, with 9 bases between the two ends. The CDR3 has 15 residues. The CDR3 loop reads CASSIEDTSYNEQFF. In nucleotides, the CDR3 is TGTGCCAGTAGTATTGAGGACACCTCCTACAATGAGCAGTTCTTC. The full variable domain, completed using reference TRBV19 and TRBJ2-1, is DGGITQSPKYLFRKEGQNVTLSCEQNLNHDAMYWYRQDPGQGLRLIYYSQIVNDFQKGDIAEGYSVSREKKESFPLTVTSAQKNPTAFYLCASSIEDTSYNEQFFGPGTRLTVL.

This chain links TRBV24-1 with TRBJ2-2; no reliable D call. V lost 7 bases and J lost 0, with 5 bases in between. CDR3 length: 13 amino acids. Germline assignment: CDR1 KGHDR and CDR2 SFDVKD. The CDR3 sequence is CATSQTNTGELFF. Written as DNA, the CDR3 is TGTGCCACCAGCCAAACGAACACCGGGGAGCTGTTTTTT.

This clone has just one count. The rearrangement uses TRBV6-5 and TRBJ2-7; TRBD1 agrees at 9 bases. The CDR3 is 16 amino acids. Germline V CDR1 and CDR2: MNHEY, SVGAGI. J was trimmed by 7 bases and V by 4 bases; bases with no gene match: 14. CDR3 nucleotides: TGTGCCAGCAGTTTGGCGTCCGGGACAGGGCCTGGGGAGCAGTACTTC. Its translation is CASSLASGTGPGEQYF.

The CDR3 sequence: CASSLADGTELGTQYF. The DNA of the CDR3 is TGTGCCAGCAGCTTGGCCGACGGGACAGAGCTTGGTACGCAGTATTTT. The chain combines TRBV5-4 with TRBJ2-3; 7 bases line up with TRBD1. Unmatched junction bases numbered 12, after V lost 0 bases and J lost 8 bases. Germline assignment: CDR1 SGHNT and CDR2 YYREEE (reference sequence). The CDR3 is 16 residues long. Full variable domain (missing parts from reference TRBV5-4 and TRBJ2-3): ETGVTQSPTHLIKTRGQQVTLRCSSQSGHNTVSWYQQALGQGPQFIFQYYREEENGRGNFPPRFSGLQFPNYSSELNVNALELDDSALYLCASSLADGTELGTQYFGPGTRLTVL.

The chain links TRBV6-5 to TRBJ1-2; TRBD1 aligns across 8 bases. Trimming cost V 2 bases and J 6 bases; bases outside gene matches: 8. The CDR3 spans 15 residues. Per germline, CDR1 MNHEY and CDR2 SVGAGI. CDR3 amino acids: CASSYTPTGANGYTF. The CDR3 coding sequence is TGTGCCAGCAGTTACACCCCGACAGGGGCTAATGGCTACACCTTC.

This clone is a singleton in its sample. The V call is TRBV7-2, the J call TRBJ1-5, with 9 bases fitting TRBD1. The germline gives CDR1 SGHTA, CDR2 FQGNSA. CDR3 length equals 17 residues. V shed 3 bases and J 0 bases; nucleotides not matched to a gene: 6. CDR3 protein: CASSFSGTGNSNQPQHF. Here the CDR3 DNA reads TGTGCCAGCAGCTTTTCCGGGACAGGGAATAGCAATCAGCCCCAGCATTTT.